This T cell receptor (beta chain) comes out of a study of regulatory T cells in long-lasting Graves disease. Whole-study results and caveats: Persistent disease favored TRBV28, TRBJ1-2 and TRBJ2-5. Researchers examined only peripheral blood and not thyroid tissue. Newly diagnosed patients shared 850 to 1,000 public clonotypes; persistent patients shared about 2,500.

Time point in this sample: persistent/refractory GD, antithyroid drugs over 5 years with positive TRAb. From PBMCs, RNA was extracted and then used to make the TCR library. Graves' disease diagnosis was established per American Thyroid Association guidelines. This clonotype was seen at least ten times. Antigen unknown. This CDR3 contains 15 residues. V was shortened by 3 bases and J by 4 bases, with 15 bases between the two germline ends. CDR1 is GTSNPN, CDR2 SVGIG, per germline (reference sequence). Both iRepertoire HTBI primers and Arm-PCR of CDR3 regions were used to build the TCR beta libraries. TCRdb processed the multiplex PCR reads anew with MiXCR; each CDR3 protein has one entry. The sample records 400,000 to 500,000 distinct CDR3 sequences, roughly 21% being singletons.

J is TRBJ2-2 and V is TRBV30; D not certain. The source was peripheral blood mononuclear cells (PBMCs), collected when the disease was refractory, from a patient treated with antithyroid drugs. The sequence came from a female donor with Graves disease. CDR3 protein: CAWSLTDTITGELFF. DNA for the CDR3: TGTGCCTGGAGCTTAACCGACACAATCACCGGGGAGCTGTTTTTT.